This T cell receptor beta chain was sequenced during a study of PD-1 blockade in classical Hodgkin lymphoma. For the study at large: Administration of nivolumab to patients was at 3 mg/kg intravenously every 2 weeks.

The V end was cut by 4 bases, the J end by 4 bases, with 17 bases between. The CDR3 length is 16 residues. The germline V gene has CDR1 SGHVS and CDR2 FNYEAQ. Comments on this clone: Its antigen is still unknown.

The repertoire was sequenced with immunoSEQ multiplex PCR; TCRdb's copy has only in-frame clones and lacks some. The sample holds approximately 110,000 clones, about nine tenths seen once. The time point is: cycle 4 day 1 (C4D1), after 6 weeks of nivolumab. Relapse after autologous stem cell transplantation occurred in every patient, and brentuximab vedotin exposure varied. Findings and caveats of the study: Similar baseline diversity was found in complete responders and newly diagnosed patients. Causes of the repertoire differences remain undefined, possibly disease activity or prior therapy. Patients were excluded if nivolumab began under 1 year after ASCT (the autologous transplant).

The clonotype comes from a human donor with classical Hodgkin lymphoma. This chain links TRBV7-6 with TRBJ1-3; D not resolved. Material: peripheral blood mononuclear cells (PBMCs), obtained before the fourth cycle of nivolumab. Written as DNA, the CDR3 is TGTGCCAGCAGCTCCCTCGGAGGCAGACTAGGAAACACCATATATTTT. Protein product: CASSSLGGRLGNTIYF.